This is a list of T cell receptor beta chains from one sample in a study of T cell responses to AZD1222 COVID-19 vaccine. The repertoire was sequenced with immunoSEQ multiplex PCR; TCRdb's copy has only in-frame clones and lacks some. The table shows 130,000 to 150,000 clones, with about nine tenths occurring only once. Sequenced here: peripheral blood, sampled 28 days after the second AZD1222 dose. The receptors derive from an adult who received the AZD1222 COVID-19 vaccine. CDR3s include the opening cysteine and the closing phenylalanine or tryptophan. The D gene is left open where the match is weak. Clone sizes are given selectively: once, few, many, or a class where the clone is expanded.

v_call	j_call	d_call	clone_size	cdr3_nt	cdr3_aa
TRBV7-9	TRBJ1-4	TRBD1	many	TGTGCCAGCAGCTTGGGACAGGGGCGCGGAGTAGGAGAAAAACTGTTTTTT	CASSLGQGRGVGEKLFF
TRBV27	TRBJ2-7	TRBD1	.	TGTGCCAGCAGTCCCTGGGGACAGATTTACGAGCAGTACTTC	CASSPWGQIYEQYF
TRBV18	TRBJ1-1	.	.	TGTGCCAGCTCACCAGAGGGCACTGAAGCTTTCTTT	CASSPEGTEAFF
TRBV6-1	TRBJ2-3	TRBD2	.	TGTGCCAGCAGTGGGACTAGCGGGGGCCCTCGGGGGTGGCAGTATTTT	CASSGTSGGPRGWQYF
TRBV27	TRBJ1-4	TRBD1	.	TGTGCCAGCAGTAGAAGGGGGCTGACTAATGAAAAACTGTTTTTT	CASSRRGLTNEKLFF
TRBV5-1	TRBJ1-4	.	.	TGCGCCAGCAGCTTGGTTGGATTAACTAATGAAAAACTGTTTTTT	CASSLVGLTNEKLFF
TRBV10-3	TRBJ1-2	TRBD1	.	TGTGCCATCAGTGAGACAAACCTGGGACAGCGCTATGGCTACACCTTC	CAISETNLGQRYGYTF
TRBV5-4	TRBJ1-1	.	.	TGTGCCAGCAGCCCCAGGGAGGTACGAAACACTGAAGCTTTCTTT	CASSPREVRNTEAFF
TRBV2	TRBJ2-7	.	.	TGTGCCAGCAGTGAACGTGACGAGCAGTACTTC	CASSERDEQYF
TRBV6-5	TRBJ2-1	TRBD2	.	TGTGCCAGCAGTACCCCTGGGACTAGCAGCAATGAGCAGTTCTTC	CASSTPGTSSNEQFF
TRBV25-1	TRBJ1-1	.	.	TGTGCCAGCAGTGACAGGGTCAATATTGAAGCTTTCTTT	CASSDRVNIEAFF
TRBV25-1	TRBJ2-1	TRBD2	.	TGTGCCAGCAGTGCACCGGGACTAGCGGCCAATGAGCAGTTCTTC	CASSAPGLAANEQFF
TRBV6-5	TRBJ1-5	TRBD1	.	TGTGCCAGCCACAGGGGCTTCAATCAGCCCCAGCATTTT	CASHRGFNQPQHF
TRBV6-6	TRBJ1-2	.	once	TGTGCCAGCAGTCCCACCGCGGGGATTTATGGCTACACCTTC	CASSPTAGIYGYTF
TRBV6-5	TRBJ2-3	.	.	TGTGCCAGCACCGCTGGAACAGGCCGGGCCCATACGCAGTATTTT	CASTAGTGRAHTQYF
TRBV6-2/TRBV6-3	TRBJ1-6	.	.	TGTGCCAGCAGTTACAGGAGTCCGAGCTCCTATAATTCACCCCTCCACTTT	CASSYRSPSSYNSPLHF
TRBV4-2	TRBJ2-5	TRBD2	.	TGTGCCAGCAGCCAAGGAATCTCTCGAAGCGGGGGCCCGGGAGAGACCCAGTACTTC	CASSQGISRSGGPGETQYF
TRBV15	TRBJ2-6	.	.	TGTGCCACCAGCAGAGTGGTCTCTGGGGCCAACGTCCTGACTTTC	CATSRVVSGANVLTF